What follows is one T cell receptor beta chain and its context. This specimen comes from a study of shared clonotypes between healthy human individuals. Method: immunoSEQ multiplex PCR; TCRdb's copy keeps in-frame clones and lacks some. The sample carries millions of clones, 85% to 95% recorded once. The CDR3 length is 12 residues. The V gene lost 4 bases and the J gene lost 4 bases, with 8 bases spanning the gap. The germline CDR1 and CDR2 sequences are SQVTM and ANQGSEA. The chain couples TRBV29-1 to TRBJ2-1; D remains unclear. The receptor was isolated from a man between 18 and 35 years old in good health. Some clones in this sample may be carry-over from other donors' samples. Material for sequencing was naive CD4+ T cells from PBMCs. Subset noted: CD45RA+ positively selected. CDR3 coding DNA: TGCAGCGTTGTCCGGGTGTACAATGAGCAGTTCTTC. Translating it yields CSVVRVYNEQFF.